The clone carrying this T cell receptor (beta chain) was counted between two and nine times. The source of the sample is a study of T-cell memory formation after mild COVID-19. Each CDR3 protein gets one entry after TCRdb re-called the 5' RACE reads with MiXCR. Of 15,000 to 20,000 distinct CDR3 sequences listed, 23% are singletons. This TCR came from a man younger than 35 who had mild COVID-19 (a few samples of this study predate the infection). Cell type and time point are not known. The specimen was PBMCs or a T cell subset sorted from them (not recorded which).

This CDR3 is CASSPPALTPYEQYF. In DNA form, the CDR3 reads TGTGCCAGCAGCCCCCCGGCCCTGACCCCCTACGAGCAGTACTTC. The rearrangement joins TRBV7-9 to TRBJ2-7; D is ambiguous. Germline-derived CDR1 and CDR2 are SEHNR and FQNEAQ (reference sequence). The length of the CDR3 is 15 residues. The V end was cut by 5 bases, the J end by 2 bases, with 16 bases between.